This TCR beta chain emerged from a study of shared clonotypes between healthy human individuals. Across the study: Donor composition was a couple of women and a few men, aged 18 to 49. Three plates were used per donor for CD4 naive, three for CD4 memory, two for CD8 naive and one for CD8 memory.

The genomic DNA of each subset was split evenly across several immunoSEQ plates. Sequenced by immunoSEQ multiplex PCR; TCRdb stores in-frame clones only, minus some. The sample shows about 2.2 million clones, just under 95% of them seen only once. Only CD45RO-negative cells positively selected for CCR7 counted as naive CD8 cells, so terminally differentiated effector memory CD45RA+ cells were excluded. Sequencing used naive CD8+ T cells from PBMCs. The sequence was collected from a man younger than 30 in good health. Some clones in this sample may be carry-over from other donors' samples.

The CDR3 sequence: CASSLIAGAYEQYF. CDR3 DNA sequence: TGTGCCAGCAGCCTGATAGCGGGAGCCTACGAGCAGTACTTC. This rearrangement joins TRBV6-5 to TRBJ2-7; 9 nucleotides agree with TRBD2. Germline CDR1 MNHEY, CDR2 SVGAGI. This CDR3 comprises 14 residues. Trimming cost V 6 bases and J 2 bases; bases outside gene matches: 5.